What follows are 21 T cell receptor beta chains derived from one specimen sequenced in a study of T-cell memory formation after mild COVID-19. TCRdb used MiXCR to reprocess the 5' RACE reads, holding one entry per CDR3 protein. This table has a few hundred thousand distinct CDR3 sequences, 15% to 20% appearing once. Sequenced: PBMCs or a T cell subset sorted from them (not recorded which). The receptors here all came from a man younger than 30 who had mild COVID-19 (a few samples of this study predate the infection). Cell type and time point are not known.

In its sample, this clonotype was seen a few times. The CDR3 reads CASSLDPAGGETQYF. The CDR3 DNA reads as TGTGCCAGCAGCTTAGATCCAGCGGGGGGAGAGACCCAGTACTTC. The rearrangement links TRBV11-2 to TRBJ2-5; 9 positions agree with TRBD2. The CDR3 extends over 15 amino acids. The V and J ends lost 0 bases and 4 bases, in that order; junction bases with no gene match: 3. CDR1 is SGHAT, CDR2 FQNNGV, per germline.

The V and J genes are TRBV24-1 and TRBJ1-2, with D possibly being TRBD1 (5 bases). This CDR3 comprises 13 residues. Trimming shortened V by 3 bases and J by 8 bases, and 12 bases separated the two germline ends. Germline values: CDR1 KGHDR, CDR2 SFDVKD. CDR3 nucleotide sequence: TGTGCCACCAGTGATCCCGGGACCGGGGGCTACACCTTC. Translating it yields CATSDPGTGGYTF.

The genes are TRBV6-6 and TRBJ2-7, with D perhaps matching TRBD2 (5 bases). The germline V gene has CDR1 MNHNY and CDR2 SVGAGI (reference sequence). Trimming removed 0 bases from V and 0 bases from J, with 18 bases in between. The CDR3 has 18 amino acids. This CDR3 is CASSYSKEVHPSSYEQYV. CDR3 nucleotides: TGTGCCAGCAGTTACTCGAAGGAGGTTCACCCGAGCTCCTACGAGCAGTACGTC.

The CDR3 region is CASRPLGYLAGGYNEQFF. For the CDR3, the DNA is TGTGCCAGCAGGCCTCTGGGTTACCTGGCGGGGGGGTACAATGAGCAGTTCTTC. This chain uses TRBV6-2 or TRBV6-3 with TRBJ2-1; 9 bases agree with TRBD2. The CDR3 runs 18 residues. The germline CDR1 and CDR2 sequences are MNHEY and SVGEGT. V lost 6 bases, J lost 4 bases, and 16 bases stayed unmatched.

The chain employs TRBV5-1 and TRBJ2-3; 7 nucleotides line up with TRBD1. CDR1 is SGHRS, CDR2 YFSETQ, per germline. The CDR3 sequence is 16 residues long. The J segment lost 4 bases and the V segment lost 3 bases, leaving 11 bases of the junction unmatched. The CDR3 region is CASSYLPVQGSDTQYF. CDR3 sequence (DNA): TGCGCCAGCAGCTATCTTCCGGTACAGGGGTCAGATACGCAGTATTTT.

This clonotype turned up a few times. This chain uses TRBV28 with TRBJ1-4; D is uncertain. CDR3 length: 12 amino acids. Germline V gives CDR1 MDHEN, CDR2 SYDVKM. Trimming took off 5 bases at V and 8 bases at J, with 9 bases between the two ends. The CDR3 region has the DNA TGTGCCAGCAGTCCGTTAAGGGAAAAACTGTTTTTT. Its translation is CASSPLREKLFF.

Only a few counts were recorded for this clonotype. This chain connects TRBV5-5 to TRBJ1-5; 9 bases are a match to TRBD1. Germline loops: CDR1 SGHKS, CDR2 YYEKEE (reference sequence). V dropped 4 bases and J dropped 6; count of bases not matched to a gene: 8. This CDR3 has 15 amino acids. In DNA form, the CDR3 reads TGTGCCAGCAGCCTACAAGGACAGGGGCGTCAGCCCCAGCATTTT. It encodes CASSLQGQGRQPQHF. Full variable domain (outside the CDR3, taken from reference TRBV5-5 and TRBJ1-5): DAGVTQSPTHLIKTRGQQVTLRCSPISGHKSVSWYQQVLGQGPQFIFQYYEKEERGRGNFPDRFSARQFPNYSSELNVNALLLGDSALYLCASSLQGQGRQPQHFGDGTRLSIL.

This clonotype was seen only a few times. The genes are TRBV5-6 and TRBJ2-7; D is tentatively TRBD1 or TRBD2 (5 bases each). The CDR3 totals 13 residues. The V gene lost 5 bases and the J gene lost 10 bases, with 19 bases spanning the gap. Germline CDR1 and CDR2: SGHDT and YYEEEE. The CDR3 protein is CASSIGTQDGQYV. The CDR3 DNA follows: TGTGCCAGCAGTATCGGGACCCAGGACGGACAGTACGTC.

This clonotype was seen at least ten times. This chain joins TRBV6-1 and TRBJ2-1, with D possibly matching TRBD1 (5 bases). The CDR3 covers 13 residues. V shed 2 bases and J shed 7 bases, with 9 bases lying between them. The germline V gene encodes CDR1 MNHNS and CDR2 SASEGT. The CDR3 DNA is TGTGCCAGCAGTGAAAACAGGTTAAATGAGCAGTTCTTC. The encoded protein is CASSENRLNEQFF.

The rearrangement joins TRBV19 to TRBJ2-1; maybe TRBD1 (6 bases). This CDR3 contains 15 residues. Trimming removed 3 bases at V and 2 bases at J, with 11 bases between. Germline V gene data show CDR1 as LNHDA and CDR2 as SQIVND (reference sequence). This CDR3 reads CASSIGWTAYNEQFF. The DNA for the CDR3 is TGTGCCAGTAGTATTGGGTGGACAGCCTACAATGAGCAGTTCTTC. The variable domain in full, completed from reference TRBV19 and TRBJ2-1, reads DGGITQSPKYLFRKEGQNVTLSCEQNLNHDAMYWYRQDPGQGLRLIYYSQIVNDFQKGDIAEGYSVSREKKESFPLTVTSAQKNPTAFYLCASSIGWTAYNEQFFGPGTRLTVL.

This rearrangement joins TRBV5-1 to TRBJ2-2; D ambiguous. CDR3 size: 13 residues. V shed 4 bases and J shed 6 bases, with 10 bases lying between them. Per germline, CDR1 SGHRS and CDR2 YFSETQ. The CDR3 loop is CASSPPGAGELFF. Written as DNA, the CDR3 is TGCGCCAGCAGCCCCCCAGGAGCCGGGGAGCTGTTTTTT.

This rearrangement joins TRBV7-2 to TRBJ2-1; D unclear. V was clipped by 3 bases and J by 8 bases, with 11 bases between them. The germline CDR1 and CDR2 sequences are SGHTA and FQGNSA. The CDR3 runs 13 residues. The CDR3 protein is CASSFGPKYEQFF. The CDR3 DNA follows: TGTGCCAGCAGCTTCGGCCCTAAGTATGAGCAGTTCTTC.

This clonotype occurred many times. The genes are TRBV12-3 or TRBV12-4 and TRBJ2-5; D is unclear. The V gene lost 6 bases and the J gene lost 5 bases, with 13 bases spanning the gap. This CDR3 is built from 13 residues. The CDR3 is CASRNPKWETQYF. CDR3 sequence (DNA): TGTGCCAGCAGAAACCCAAAGTGGGAGACCCAGTACTTC.

This chain joins TRBV7-2 and TRBJ1-4; D unresolved. The CDR3 length is 15 residues. V lost 0 bases and J lost 2, with 7 bases in between. The germline CDR1 and CDR2 sequences are SGHTA and FQGNSA. The CDR3 region is CASSLAGPTNEKLFF. The DNA for the CDR3 is TGTGCCAGCAGCTTAGCAGGGCCTACTAATGAAAAACTGTTTTTT.

This clonotype was observed a few times. The J gene is TRBJ1-1, the V gene TRBV29-1; D perhaps matches TRBD1 (5 bases). V lost 6 bases, J lost 0 bases, and 11 bases lay in between. Germline V gene data show CDR1 as SQVTM and CDR2 as ANQGSEA. This CDR3 region has 13 residues. CDR3 nucleotides: TGCAGCGTCTCCGGACACTTGAACACTGAAGCTTTCTTT. As protein: CSVSGHLNTEAFF.

The chain joins TRBV7-8 to TRBJ1-2; 8 nucleotides line up with TRBD1. The CDR3 totals 15 residues. Germline V gene lookup returns CDR1 SGHVS and CDR2 FQNEAQ. V was clipped by 6 bases and J by 3 bases; unmatched bases: 9. CDR3 nucleotides: TGTGCCAGCAGTCAAAGCAGGGGGCTGGACTATGGCTACACCTTC. Translation: CASSQSRGLDYGYTF.

V is TRBV4-1 and J is TRBJ2-1; tentative D call: TRBD2 (5 bases). The germline V gene encodes CDR1 MGHRA and CDR2 YSYEKL. The CDR3 length is 16 residues. Trimming stripped 4 bases from V and 3 bases from J, with 16 bases between. This CDR3 is CASSRIGLLIYNEQFF. CDR3 DNA sequence: TGCGCCAGCAGCCGGATAGGACTCCTGATCTACAATGAGCAGTTCTTC.

The J gene is TRBJ2-7, the V gene TRBV10-3; D is ambiguous. Looked up from germline, CDR1 is ENHRY and CDR2 is SYGVKD. This CDR3 contains 14 residues. Trimming stripped 0 bases from V and 2 bases from J, with 8 bases between. Written as DNA, the CDR3 is TGTGCCATCAGTGAGTCGTATCAGACCTACGAGCAGTACTTC. It specifies CAISESYQTYEQYF.

This clonotype was found a few times. The chain links TRBV12-3 or TRBV12-4 to TRBJ2-1, with D possibly being TRBD1 (6 bases). CDR3 length: 15 residues. V was trimmed by 6 bases and J by 9 bases, leaving 21 bases between them. CDR3 DNA: TGTGCCAGCAGCCCTGGGGGCTCGACCCAGGGTGAGCAGTTCTTC. It codes for CASSPGGSTQGEQFF.

This clonotype was seen only a few times. The rearrangement joins TRBV11-2 to TRBJ1-3, with D unresolved. Germline values: CDR1 SGHAT, CDR2 FQNNGV. The CDR3 runs 18 residues. The germline V and J ends were trimmed by 5 bases and 0 bases, with 20 bases remaining between them. For the CDR3, the DNA is TGTGCCAGCAGCCCGCGTAGAGGAAAAACCTCCTCTGGAAACACCATATATTTT. This gives the protein CASSPRRGKTSSGNTIYF. The complete variable domain, with remaining parts taken from reference TRBV11-2 and TRBJ1-3, reads EAGVAQSPRYKIIEKRQSVAFWCNPISGHATLYWYQQILGQGPKLLIQFQNNGVVDDSQLPKDRFSAERLKGVDSTLKIQPAKLEDSAVYLCASSPRRGKTSSGNTIYFGEGSWLTVV.

V gene TRBV2 combines with J gene TRBJ2-7; 10 bases agree with TRBD2. Germline V gene lookup returns CDR1 SNHLY and CDR2 FYNNEI. J gave up 4 bases and V 2 bases, and 8 bases lay outside the gene matches. The CDR3 runs to 16 residues. CDR3 amino acids: CASSEWAAGGQYEQYV. CDR3 DNA: TGTGCCAGCAGTGAATGGGCAGCGGGGGGGCAGTACGAGCAGTACGTC.